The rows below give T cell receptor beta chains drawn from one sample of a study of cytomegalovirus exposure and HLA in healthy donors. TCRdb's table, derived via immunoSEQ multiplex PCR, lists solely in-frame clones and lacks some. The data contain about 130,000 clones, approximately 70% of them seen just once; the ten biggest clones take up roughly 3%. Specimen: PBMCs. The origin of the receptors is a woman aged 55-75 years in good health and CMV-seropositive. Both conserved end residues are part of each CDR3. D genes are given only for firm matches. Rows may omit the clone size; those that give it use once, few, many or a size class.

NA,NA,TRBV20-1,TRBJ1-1,CSVAGDTEAFF,TGCAGTGTGGCAGGGGACACTGAAGCTTTCTTT
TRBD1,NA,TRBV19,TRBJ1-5,CASTLLTGGPNQPQHF,TGTGCCAGTACCCTTCTGACAGGGGGGCCCAATCAGCCCCAGCATTTT
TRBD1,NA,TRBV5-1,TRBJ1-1,CASSWGGQGTEAFF,TGCGCCAGCAGCTGGGGGGGACAGGGCACTGAAGCTTTCTTT
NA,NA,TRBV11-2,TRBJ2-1,CASSLSEDNEQFF,TGTGCCAGCAGCTTATCAGAGGACAATGAGCAGTTCTTC
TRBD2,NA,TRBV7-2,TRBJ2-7,CASSYLAGAYEQYF,TGTGCCAGCAGCTACCTAGCGGGGGCCTACGAGCAGTACTTC
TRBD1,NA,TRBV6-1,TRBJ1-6,CASYPRTGSNSPLHF,TGTGCCAGCTACCCTCGGACAGGGAGTAATTCACCCCTCCACTTT
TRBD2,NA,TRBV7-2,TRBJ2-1,CASSGIAGGLLLSYNEQFF,TGTGCCAGCAGCGGAATAGCGGGGGGGCTCCTCCTCTCCTACAATGAGCAGTTCTTC
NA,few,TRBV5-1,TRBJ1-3,CASSFNREGNTIYF,TGCGCCAGCAGCTTCAACAGGGAAGGAAACACCATATATTTT
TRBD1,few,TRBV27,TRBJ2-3,CASSLWGTGIADTQYF,TGTGCCAGCAGTTTATGGGGGACAGGGATTGCAGATACGCAGTATTTT
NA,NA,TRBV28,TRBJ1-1,CASSNGGTFSTEAFF,TGTGCCAGCAGTAACGGGGGGACATTTTCCACTGAAGCTTTCTTT
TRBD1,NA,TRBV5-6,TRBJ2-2,CASSLGAGGGLRELFF,TGTGCCAGCAGCTTGGGGGCAGGGGGCGGCCTAAGGGAGCTGTTTTTT
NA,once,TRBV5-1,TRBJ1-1,CASSLATSTGTEAFF,TGCGCCAGCAGCTTGGCCACCTCGACGGGCACTGAAGCTTTCTTT
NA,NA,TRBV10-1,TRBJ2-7,CASSDVYSHEQYF,TGCGCCAGCAGTGATGTGTATTCCCACGAGCAGTACTTC
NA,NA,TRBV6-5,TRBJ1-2,CASSYQGHIYGYTF,TGTGCCAGCAGTTACCAGGGACACATCTATGGCTACACCTTC
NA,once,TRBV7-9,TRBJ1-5,CASSPGTHSNQPQHF,TGTGCCAGCAGCCCCGGGACTCATAGCAATCAGCCCCAGCATTTT
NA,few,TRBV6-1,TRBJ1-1,CSTRGNTEAFF,TGTTCCACACGGGGGAACACTGAAGCTTTCTTT
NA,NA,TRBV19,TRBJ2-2,CASIEGPGVGTGELFF,TGTGCCAGTATAGAGGGGCCGGGGGTTGGGACCGGGGAGCTGTTTTTT
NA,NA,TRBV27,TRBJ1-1,CASRTSDTMNTEAFF,TGTGCCAGCAGGACCTCGGACACGATGAACACTGAAGCTTTCTTT
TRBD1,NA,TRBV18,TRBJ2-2,CASSPATGGPGELFF,TGTGCCAGCTCACCCGCGACAGGGGGCCCCGGGGAGCTGTTTTTT
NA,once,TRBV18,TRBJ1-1,CASSSLQGRETEAFF,TGTGCCAGCTCATCCCTACAGGGCCGCGAGACTGAAGCTTTCTTT
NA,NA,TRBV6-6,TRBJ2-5,CASSPTPGETQYF,TGTGCCAGCAGTCCCACCCCCGGGGAGACCCAGTACTTC
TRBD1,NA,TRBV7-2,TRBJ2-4,CASTPSGTENIQYF,TGTGCCAGCACCCCTTCCGGGACAGAAAACATTCAGTACTTC
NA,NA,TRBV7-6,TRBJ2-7,CASSPIPGSSYEQYF,TGTGCCAGCAGCCCAATCCCGGGGAGCTCTTACGAGCAGTACTTC
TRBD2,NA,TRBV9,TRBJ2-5,CASSVGGGAGETQYF,TGTGCCAGCAGCGTAGGCGGGGGGGCGGGAGAGACCCAGTACTTC
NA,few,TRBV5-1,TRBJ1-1,CASSFRQEVTEAFF,TGCGCCAGCTCATTCCGACAGGAGGTCACTGAAGCTTTCTTT
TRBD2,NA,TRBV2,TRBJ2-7,CASRETSAEQYF,TGTGCCAGCAGGGAGACTAGCGCCGAGCAGTACTTC
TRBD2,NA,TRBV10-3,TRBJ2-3,CAISSSGGTDTQYF,TGTGCCATCAGTTCTAGCGGCGGCACAGATACGCAGTATTTT
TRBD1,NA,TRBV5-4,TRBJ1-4,CASSWDRGFEKLFF,TGTGCCAGCAGCTGGGACAGGGGATTCGAAAAACTGTTTTTT
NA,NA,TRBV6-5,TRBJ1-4,CASSYSIRETNEKLFF,TGTGCCAGCAGTTACTCGATCCGGGAGACTAATGAAAAACTGTTTTTT
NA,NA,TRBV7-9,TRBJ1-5,CASSRNPQPQHF,TGTGCCAGCAGCCGTAATCCCCAGCCCCAGCATTTT
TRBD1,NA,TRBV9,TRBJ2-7,CASSATGQSYEQYF,TGTGCCAGCAGCGCCACGGGACAGAGCTACGAGCAGTACTTC